One TCR beta chain is described in this entry. The V end was cut by 1 base, the J end by 2 bases, with 7 bases between. The CDR3 consists of 14 residues. CDR1 LNHNV and CDR2 YYDKDF come from the germline V gene (reference sequence). The protocol was immunoSEQ multiplex PCR, while the TCRdb copy is restricted to in-frame clones and leaves out a portion. The sample contains about 250,000 clones, 83% of which appear only once. These data come from a study of blood T cell repertoires in COVID-19. Study members were between 18 and 89 years old and lived in 24 US regions. Clinical history reported by participants formed the basis on which cohorts were assigned. All exposed participants met a person with COVID-19 within 2 weeks before entering the study.

This chain connects TRBV15 to TRBJ2-3, with D possibly being TRBD1 (5 bases). This TCR derives from a woman in her thirties or forties who had been exposed to COVID-19. The specimen was PBMCs or T cells enriched from blood (not recorded which). The CDR3 spells CATSRGQFTDTQYF. CDR3 coding DNA: TGTGCCACCAGCAGAGGACAGTTCACAGATACGCAGTATTTT.